This TCR beta chain was profiled in a study of T cells in Graves' hyperthyroidism and ophthalmopathy. Study-wide background: Peripheral blood samples were taken at initial diagnosis, prior to any treatment. Study-level points and caveats: Researchers found most expanded thyroid clonotypes above 0.001 in blood as well. Onset of ophthalmopathy came a median roughly 6.4 months after the model predicted it.

Comments on this clonotype: Its antigen is currently unknown.

Template material for amplifying TCR beta CDR3 regions consisted of RNA transcripts. TCR CDR3 regions were first amplified by RT-PCR with HTBI primers. TCRdb reprocessed the multiplex PCR reads via MiXCR and lists one record per CDR3 protein. The sample has hundreds of thousands of distinct CDR3 sequences, around 15% seen once. V lost 6 bases, J lost 8 bases, and 20 bases lay in between. The germline V gene has CDR1 SGDLS and CDR2 YYNGEE. The CDR3 extends over 14 amino acids. The TCR comes from a woman in her 30s with Graves' hyperthyroidism. The chain uses TRBV9 and TRBJ1-2, with D perhaps matching TRBD1 (6 bases). Specimen: blood. CDR3: CASTLPEGGGGYTF. Here the CDR3 DNA reads TGTGCCAGCACCCTCCCAGAGGGGGGAGGGGGCTACACCTTC. The complete variable domain, with remaining parts taken from reference TRBV9 and TRBJ1-2, reads DSGVTQTPKHLITATGQRVTLRCSPRSGDLSVYWYQQSLDQGLQFLIQYYNGEERAKGNILERFSAQQFPDLHSELNLSSLELGDSALYFCASTLPEGGGGYTFGSGTRLTVV.